This passage covers 11 T cell receptor beta chains from one sample sequenced in a study of T cells in Graves' hyperthyroidism and ophthalmopathy. The TCR beta CDR3 regions underwent amplification using RNA transcripts as the source. HTBI primers were the set used in a first-round RT-PCR of the TCR CDR3. Each CDR3 protein gets one entry after TCRdb re-called the multiplex PCR reads with MiXCR. The sample yields approximately 430,000 distinct CDR3 sequences, less than 20% seen once. Sample: blood. These TCRs come from a young woman with Graves' hyperthyroidism.

This clonotype was counted many times. The gene calls are TRBV6-1 and TRBJ1-2; no definite D call. V gave up 6 bases and J gave up 0 bases, with 5 bases separating them. Germline values: CDR1 MNHNS, CDR2 SASEGT. The CDR3 runs to 12 residues. The CDR3 coding sequence is TGTGCCAGCAGGAGAGCTAACTATGGCTACACCTTC. Amino acids: CASRRANYGYTF.

This clonotype was recorded at least ten times. This chain uses TRBV20-1 with TRBJ1-1; no definite D call. Germline V gene sequence: CDR1 DFQATT, CDR2 SNEGSKA (reference sequence). The V gene lost 0 bases and the J gene lost 5 bases, with 13 bases spanning the gap. CDR3 size: 14 residues. The CDR3 DNA follows: TGCAGTGCTAGAGACTCAGCTTTTAGGACTGAAGCTTTCTTT. This sequence encodes CSARDSAFRTEAFF.

This clonotype was counted a single time. This chain uses TRBV6-2 or TRBV6-3 with TRBJ2-3, with 11 positions matching TRBD2. V was pared by 7 bases and J by 5 bases, with 8 bases of the junction left unmatched. The CDR3 runs 15 residues. Germline CDR1 reads MNHEY; CDR2 reads SVGEGT. The CDR3 DNA sequence: TGTGCCAGCAATGAGAATCTAGCGGGAGGAGATACGCAGTATTTT. The encoded protein is CASNENLAGGDTQYF.

The genes are TRBV19 and TRBJ1-3, with D tentatively TRBD1 (6 bases). This CDR3 is built from 15 residues. From germline, CDR1 is LNHDA and CDR2 SQIVND (reference sequence). V lost 3 bases and J lost 0, with 9 bases in between. CDR3 amino acids: CASSIRQVSGNTIYF. The CDR3 coding sequence is TGTGCCAGTAGTATCCGACAGGTCTCTGGAAACACCATATATTTT. Combining the CDR3 with reference TRBV19 and TRBJ1-3 gives the whole variable domain DGGITQSPKYLFRKEGQNVTLSCEQNLNHDAMYWYRQDPGQGLRLIYYSQIVNDFQKGDIAEGYSVSREKKESFPLTVTSAQKNPTAFYLCASSIRQVSGNTIYFGEGSWLTVV.

The table lists this clonotype with a few counts. The chain combines TRBV5-4 with TRBJ1-4, with D tentatively TRBD1 (5 bases). V lost 1 base, J lost 3 bases, and 7 bases lay in between. CDR1 and CDR2 from the germline V gene are SGHNT and YYREEE (reference sequence). CDR3 length: 14 amino acids. DNA of the CDR3: TGTGCCAGCAGCTTGACAGGAGCTAATGAAAAACTGTTTTTT. Translating gives CASSLTGANEKLFF.

This clonotype was seen a few times. The rearrangement links TRBV7-2 to TRBJ1-5; D call uncertain. V lost 3 bases, J lost 2 bases, and 11 bases lay in between. Germline V lookup: CDR1 SGHTA, CDR2 FQGNSA. The CDR3 loop spans 15 amino acids. For the CDR3, the DNA is TGTGCCAGCAGCTTTTGGGCAGAAGGCAATCAGCCCCAGCATTTT. Amino acid sequence: CASSFWAEGNQPQHF.

This sequence joins TRBV5-4 and TRBJ1-1; D is perhaps TRBD1 (5 bases). From germline, CDR1 is SGHNT and CDR2 YYREEE (reference sequence). Trimming pared 5 bases from V and 3 bases from J, leaving 14 bases between. CDR3 length: 14 residues. The CDR3 DNA reads TGTGCCAGCAGTCATCGGACGGGGGACACTGAAGCTTTCTTT. Translating it yields CASSHRTGDTEAFF.

To note about this clonotype: A junction boundary mismatches the germline segment, possibly from a read error. This sequence joins TRBV6-2 or TRBV6-3 and TRBJ2-6; tentatively, D is TRBD1 (6 bases). CDR1 MNHEY and CDR2 SVGEGT come from the germline V gene. This CDR3 is built from 18 residues. CDR3 nucleotide sequence: TGTGCCGGCAGACTAAGTCTGGGACACAGCTCTGGGGCCAACGTCCTGACTTTC. Encoded protein: CAGRLSLGHSSGANVLTF.

The chain is built from TRBV7-8 and TRBJ2-7; D possibly corresponds to TRBD1 (6 bases). Germline values: CDR1 SGHVS, CDR2 FQNEAQ. The CDR3 extends over 16 amino acids. The V gene lost 1 base and the J gene lost 5 bases, with 18 bases spanning the gap. This CDR3 reads CASSLGFGDTEDEQYF. The CDR3 DNA sequence: TGTGCCAGCAGCTTAGGGTTTGGGGACACCGAAGACGAGCAGTACTTC.

The table lists this clonotype with a few counts. The chain uses TRBV16 and TRBJ2-7, with 11 bases aligning to TRBD2. The CDR3 contains 16 residues. CDR1 KGHSY and CDR2 FQNENV come from the germline V gene. V was clipped by 2 bases and J by 7 bases; unmatched bases: 10. CDR3 residues: CASSQMWTSGSGEQYF. In DNA form, the CDR3 reads TGTGCCAGCAGCCAAATGTGGACTAGCGGGTCCGGTGAGCAGTACTTC.

The chain recombines TRBV20-1 with TRBJ1-6; 8 nucleotides line up with TRBD1. The germline V gene has CDR1 DFQATT and CDR2 SNEGSKA (reference sequence). V lost 4 bases to trimming and J lost 5 bases; unmatched junction nucleotides: 7. The CDR3 is 15 amino acids. The CDR3 nucleotides read TGCAGTGCTACGAAAGGGACAGGAAATAATTCACCCCTCCACTTT. It encodes CSATKGTGNNSPLHF.